The clone carrying this TCR beta chain was counted a single time. How the authors handled the data: Nucleated cell counts were estimated from reference gene primer amplification. Assay used: immunoSEQ multiplex PCR; TCRdb lists only in-frame clones, some missing. The V and J calls and clone size were taken over from that table, and D and trimming were inferred from the DNA. The sample includes approximately 220,000 clones, 75% to 90% seen only once; the top ten take around 25%. V dropped 3 bases and J dropped 10; count of bases not matched to a gene: 13. Germline V gene lookup returns CDR1 LNHDA and CDR2 SQIVND (reference sequence). This CDR3 comprises 15 residues. The entry originates in a study of blood T cell repertoires in COVID-19. Study in general: Samples taken during acute and convalescent COVID-19 were collected in the United States, Italy and Spain. PBMCs, B-cell-depleted T cells, or T cells were the source of the cDNA or gDNA that made up the material.

This receptor was identified in a man in his forties or fifties with acute or convalescent COVID-19. The V call is TRBV19, the J call TRBJ2-5; 8 nucleotides line up with TRBD2. Sequencing was performed on peripheral blood. CDR3 nucleotides: TGTGCCAGTAGTATGGGGAGCGGGAGTAGAGCGGGCCAGTACTTC. It codes for CASSMGSGSRAGQYF.